The 30 T cell receptor beta chains listed next were all sequenced from one sample in a study of shared clonotypes between healthy human individuals. TCRdb keeps only in-frame clones here, not all; method: immunoSEQ multiplex PCR. The repertoire holds some 1,100,000 clones, with 75% to 80% as singletons. The specimen sequenced was memory CD4+ T cells from PBMCs. Subset described: CD45RA-negative fraction. These receptors were collected from a man between 18 and 35 years old in good health. Some clones in this sample may be carry-over from other donors' samples.

About this clone itself: It may be a read error: a sequence one base away is much more abundant. Other DNA sequences within the sample encode an identical CDR3. The rearrangement uses TRBV5-1 and TRBJ1-1; D is uncertain. The V gene lost 0 bases and the J gene lost 0 bases, with 6 bases spanning the gap. CDR1 and CDR2 (germline): SGHRS, YFSETQ. This CDR3 contains 14 residues. The CDR3 loop is CASSLARMNTEAFF. In nucleotides, the CDR3 is TGCGCCAGCAGCTTGGCCAGAATGAACACTGAAGCTTTCTTT.

V and J are TRBV6-1 and TRBJ2-5, with D unresolved. The CDR3 runs to 13 residues. The germline V and J ends were trimmed by 1 base and 2 bases, with 5 bases remaining between them. Looked up from germline, CDR1 is MNHNS and CDR2 is SASEGT. This CDR3 is CASSEVRQETQYF. The CDR3, as DNA: TGTGCCAGCAGTGAAGTCAGACAAGAGACCCAGTACTTC.

The chain uses TRBV7-2 and TRBJ2-1, with a tentative D call TRBD2 (5 bases). V lost 10 bases and J lost 0, with 16 bases in between. Germline assignment: CDR1 SGHTA and CDR2 FQGNSA. The CDR3 spans 15 residues. CDR3 amino acids: CATGNGRSSYNEQFF. As DNA, the CDR3 is TGTGCCACGGGGAACGGGCGCAGCTCCTACAATGAGCAGTTCTTC.

This clone was counted a few times. The chain recombines TRBV5-1 with TRBJ1-1, with D maybe TRBD1 (5 bases). V was trimmed by 2 bases and J by 4 bases, leaving 12 bases between them. CDR1 and CDR2 from the germline V gene are SGHRS and YFSETQ. The CDR3 sequence is 14 residues long. Here the CDR3 reads CASSFDGASTEAFF. CDR3 sequence (DNA): TGCGCCAGCAGCTTCGATGGGGCGAGCACTGAAGCTTTCTTT.

A note on this clone: Sequence at one end of the junction differs from germline and may be a read error. J is TRBJ1-1 and V is TRBV28; D is undetermined. Germline loops: CDR1 MDHEN, CDR2 SYDVKM. This CDR3 comprises 13 residues. The CDR3 DNA is TGTGCCAGCAGTCTATGGAGGGACACTGAAGCTTTCTTT. Its translation is CASSLWRDTEAFF. Complete variable domain (other parts from reference TRBV28 and TRBJ1-1): DVKVTQSSRYLVKRTGEKVFLECVQDMDHENMFWYRQDPGLGLRLIYFSYDVKMKEKGDIPEGYSVSREKKERFSLILESASTNQTSMYLCASSLWRDTEAFFGQGTRLTVV.

The chain has TRBV6-5 and TRBJ1-2, with 8 bases fitting TRBD1. Losses at the gene ends were 7 bases for V and 2 bases for J; bases not matched to a gene: 9. CDR1 and CDR2 from the germline V gene are MNHEY and SVGAGI. This CDR3 spans 15 amino acids. Written as DNA, the CDR3 is TGTGCCAGCACCTTCGGACAGGGCCGGAACTATGGCTACACCTTC. It codes for CASTFGQGRNYGYTF.

This clone was seen more than once but under ten times. This chain connects TRBV28 to TRBJ1-4; 9 bases match TRBD1. In germline, CDR1 is MDHEN, CDR2 SYDVKM. The ends lost 2 bases at V and 7 bases at J; junction bases unmatched: 5. The CDR3 has 15 residues. CDR3 sequence: CASSLVSGQGEKLFF. In DNA, the CDR3 is TGTGCCAGCAGTTTAGTCTCGGGACAGGGTGAAAAACTGTTTTTT.

This chain connects TRBV5-1 to TRBJ2-3; the D gene is possibly TRBD1 (5 bases). There are 16 residues in the CDR3. Per the germline V gene, CDR1 is SGHRS and CDR2 is YFSETQ. V was clipped by 0 bases and J by 8 bases, with 19 bases between them. Here the CDR3 reads CASSLVGFGQGGTQYF. The CDR3 bases are TGCGCCAGCAGCTTGGTCGGGTTTGGGCAGGGCGGTACGCAGTATTTT.

The gene calls are TRBV6-1 and TRBJ2-3; 10 bases align to TRBD1. Germline V gene sequence: CDR1 MNHNS, CDR2 SASEGT. The CDR3 runs 17 residues. Trimming at V came to 4 bases and at J to 6 bases, leaving 13 bases not matched to a gene. The CDR3 here is CASSALTGGALSDTQYF. The CDR3 DNA sequence: TGTGCCAGCAGTGCATTGACAGGGGGCGCTTTGTCCGATACGCAGTATTTT.

In regard to this clone: A read error is the likely source, as a far larger clone sits one nucleotide away. The V gene is TRBV20-1, the J gene TRBJ1-1; D gene uncertain. The CDR3 has 11 residues. From germline, CDR1 is DFQATT and CDR2 SNEGSKA (reference sequence). The CDR3 protein is CSASARDEVFF. CDR3 coding DNA: TGCAGTGCTAGTGCCAGAGATGAAGTTTTCTTT.

V gene TRBV7-6 combines with J gene TRBJ2-2; unclear D gene. This CDR3 is built from 12 residues. From germline, CDR1 is SGHVS and CDR2 FNYEAQ. V was pared by 5 bases and J by 6 bases, with 7 bases between. CDR3 loop: CASSPGAGELFF. CDR3 nucleotides: TGTGCCAGCAGCCCAGGCGCCGGGGAGCTGTTTTTT.

In regard to this clone: Other nucleotide sequences in the sample specify the same CDR3. The gene calls are TRBV6-5 and TRBJ2-7; TRBD2 aligns across 9 bases. Germline lookup yields CDR1 MNHEY and CDR2 SVGAGI. The CDR3 covers 15 residues. Trimming removed 3 bases from V and 3 bases from J; junction bases left unmatched: 6. Here the CDR3 DNA reads TGTGCCAGCAGTTATTCGCCTAGCGGGAACTACGAGCAGTACTTC. As protein: CASSYSPSGNYEQYF.

This chain uses TRBV30 with TRBJ1-4; D is possibly TRBD1 (5 bases). V lost 0 bases and J lost 8, with 16 bases in between. CDR1 and CDR2 from the germline V gene are GTSNPN and SVGIG (reference sequence). CDR3 length: 15 residues. The CDR3 region is CAWSVLTDSGEKLFF. The DNA for the CDR3 is TGTGCCTGGAGTGTTCTGACAGATTCAGGGGAAAAACTGTTTTTT.

This clone has a handful of counts. This chain joins TRBV2 and TRBJ1-5, with no clear D. V lost 10 bases and J 1 base, leaving 11 bases between the germline ends. The germline V gene has CDR1 SNHLY and CDR2 FYNNEI. This CDR3 comprises 13 residues. CDR3 bases: TGTGCCACCCAACTAGAGAGCAATCAGCCCCAGCATTTT. Protein product: CATQLESNQPQHF.

The chain uses TRBV11-2 and TRBJ1-1, with a weak D call TRBD1 (5 bases). Germline V gives CDR1 SGHAT, CDR2 FQNNGV. The CDR3 runs 13 residues. V dropped 4 bases and J dropped 4 bases, with 10 bases sitting between them. CDR3 sequence: CASSSGLPTEAFF. The CDR3 coding sequence is TGTGCCAGCAGCTCAGGGCTCCCCACTGAAGCTTTCTTT.

V is TRBV2 and J is TRBJ2-1; D is perhaps TRBD2 (6 bases). The germline V gene encodes CDR1 SNHLY and CDR2 FYNNEI. Trimming cost V 6 bases and J 8 bases, with 20 bases left between them. The CDR3 has 15 residues. For the CDR3, the DNA is TGTGCCAGCAGGAGGACTACCATGTCTCTGGATGAGCAGTTCTTC. It codes for CASRRTTMSLDEQFF.

The chain joins TRBV6-5 to TRBJ2-7; D remains ambiguous. Germline V CDR1 and CDR2: MNHEY, SVGAGI. The CDR3 is 11 amino acids. Trimming took off 5 bases at V and 4 bases at J, with 6 bases between the two ends. The CDR3 sequence: CASSVGYEQYF. The CDR3 DNA follows: TGTGCCAGCAGTGTGGGGTACGAGCAGTACTTC.

The rearrangement uses TRBV19 and TRBJ2-1; 10 bases agree with TRBD2. This CDR3 is 15 amino acids long. Germline lookup yields CDR1 LNHDA and CDR2 SQIVND (reference sequence). V trimming: 9 bases; J trimming: 9 bases; junction bases outside the gene matches: 14. The CDR3 spells CASSSGASGSSEQFF. The CDR3 nucleotides read TGTGCCAGCAGCTCCGGGGCTAGCGGGAGTAGTGAGCAGTTCTTC.

The chain combines TRBV30 with TRBJ1-5; possibly TRBD1 for D (5 bases). V lost 2 bases, J lost 2 bases, and 13 bases lay in between. This CDR3 contains 15 residues. Germline CDR1 is GTSNPN and CDR2 is SVGIG (reference sequence). The CDR3 spells CAWSYRLGGNQPQHF. The CDR3 bases are TGTGCCTGGAGTTACAGGTTGGGGGGCAATCAGCCCCAGCATTTT.

V and J are TRBV5-1 and TRBJ2-2, with D possibly being TRBD2 (6 bases). The CDR3 contains 16 residues. CDR1 is SGHRS, CDR2 YFSETQ, per germline. Trimming stripped 2 bases from V and 2 bases from J, with 13 bases between. CDR3 nucleotide sequence: TGCGCCAGCAGCTTATTGGGACTTGACAACACCGGGGAGCTGTTTTTT. This translates into CASSLLGLDNTGELFF. Full variable domain (remainder filled in from reference TRBV5-1 and TRBJ2-2): KAGVTQTPRYLIKTRGQQVTLSCSPISGHRSVSWYQQTPGQGLQFLFEYFSETQRNKGNFPGRFSGRQFSNSRSEMNVSTLELGDSALYLCASSLLGLDNTGELFFGEGSRLTVL.

The chain uses TRBV7-2 and TRBJ2-7; D is unresolved. This CDR3 spans 12 amino acids. CDR1 and CDR2 from the germline V gene are SGHTA and FQGNSA. Trimming removed 1 base from V and 8 bases from J, with 9 bases in between. The CDR3 DNA follows: TGTGCCAGCAGCTTAGTAGTTTCTAAGCAGTACTTC. Its translation: CASSLVVSKQYF.

Concerning this clone: The sample holds other DNA sequences that translate to the same CDR3. The chain employs TRBV5-1 and TRBJ1-1; D is unresolved. Trimming stripped 4 bases from V and 3 bases from J, with 10 bases between. From germline, CDR1 is SGHRS and CDR2 YFSETQ. The CDR3 contains 13 residues. The CDR3 reads CASSLAGYTEAFF. The CDR3 nucleotides read TGCGCCAGCAGCCTGGCAGGTTACACTGAAGCTTTCTTT.

V is TRBV6-5 and J is TRBJ1-2, with a weak D call TRBD1 (5 bases). The V gene lost 6 bases and the J gene lost 6 bases, with 20 bases spanning the gap. CDR1 MNHEY and CDR2 SVGAGI come from the germline V gene. The CDR3 sequence is 15 residues long. For the CDR3, the DNA is TGTGCCAGCAGGAGCGGAGGGGCCCGAGGAGATGGCTACACCTTC. This translates into CASRSGGARGDGYTF.

Comment on this clone: The same CDR3 arises from other DNA sequences in this sample as well. The rearrangement uses TRBV18 and TRBJ1-1, with D possibly TRBD1 on 5 matching bases. This CDR3 has 13 amino acids. From germline, CDR1 is KGHSH and CDR2 LQKENI. V lost 3 bases and J 5 bases, leaving 10 bases between the germline ends. The DNA for the CDR3 is TGTGCCAGCTCACCTCCGGGACGTACTGAAGCTTTCTTT. Its translation: CASSPPGRTEAFF.

J is TRBJ1-2 and V is TRBV5-4; no clear D gene. The germline gives CDR1 SGHNT, CDR2 YYREEE (reference sequence). The V gene lost 0 bases and the J gene lost 7 bases, with 10 bases spanning the gap. The CDR3 is 13 amino acids. The CDR3 region has the DNA TGTGCCAGCAGCTTGGAGGCCGATCCTGGCTACACCTTC. It translates to CASSLEADPGYTF.

The rearrangement joins TRBV7-3 to TRBJ2-7, with TRBD1 identical over 9 bases. This CDR3 has 15 amino acids. The J segment lost 7 bases and the V segment lost 1 base, leaving 8 bases of the junction unmatched. Germline V gene data show CDR1 as SGHTA and CDR2 as FQGTGA. Here the CDR3 DNA reads TGTGCCAGCAGCTTAAGCACAGGGGGCGCGAAGGAGCAGTACTTC. Its protein product is CASSLSTGGAKEQYF.

With regard to this clone: Mismatch with germline at one junction end may stem from a read error. The chain is built from TRBV2 and TRBJ2-7, with a possible D match to TRBD1 (6 bases). The germline CDR1 and CDR2 sequences are SNHLY and FYNNEI. There are 15 residues in the CDR3. CDR3 nucleotide sequence: TGTGCCAGCAGTGAACCATTCCCACAGGGAACCCCAGATCACTTC. This sequence encodes CASSEPFPQGTPDHF.

This rearrangement joins TRBV11-2 to TRBJ2-2, with TRBD2 matching 8 bases. Losses at the gene ends were 2 bases for V and 6 bases for J; bases not matched to a gene: 8. The CDR3 has 16 residues. The V gene's germline CDR1 is SGHAT and CDR2 FQNNGV. This CDR3 is CASSLMSGSRAGELFF. In DNA, the CDR3 is TGTGCCAGCAGCTTAATGAGCGGGAGCAGGGCCGGGGAGCTGTTTTTT.

The gene calls are TRBV28 and TRBJ1-4; D unresolved. Germline V CDR1 and CDR2: MDHEN, SYDVKM. The V end lost 7 bases, the J end lost 6 bases, and 21 bases lay between the germline ends. The CDR3 covers 16 residues. For the CDR3, the DNA is TGTGCCAGCATCCGAGGAGGAGCCGCGGGGTATGAAAAACTGTTTTTT. Its translation: CASIRGGAAGYEKLFF. Supplemented by reference TRBV28 and TRBJ1-4, the full variable domain reads DVKVTQSSRYLVKRTGEKVFLECVQDMDHENMFWYRQDPGLGLRLIYFSYDVKMKEKGDIPEGYSVSREKKERFSLILESASTNQTSMYLCASIRGGAAGYEKLFFGSGTQLSVL.

Details on this clone: The same CDR3 arises from other DNA sequences in this sample as well. The chain has TRBV2 and TRBJ2-3; D unresolved. Germline V gene data show CDR1 as SNHLY and CDR2 as FYNNEI. CDR3 size: 11 residues. Trimming removed 3 bases at V and 6 bases at J, with 4 bases between. The CDR3 spells CASSESDTQYF. CDR3 nucleotide sequence: TGTGCCAGCAGTGAGAGTGATACGCAGTATTTT. Filled out from reference TRBV2 and TRBJ2-3, the complete variable domain reads EPEVTQTPSHQVTQMGQEVILRCVPISNHLYFYWYRQILGQKVEFLVSFYNNEISEKSEIFDDQFSVERPDGSNFTLKIRSTKLEDSAMYFCASSESDTQYFGPGTRLTVL.